Listed here are 5 T cell receptor beta chains from one sample, sequenced in a study of T cell responses to AZD1222 COVID-19 vaccine. Profiling relied on immunoSEQ multiplex PCR, and the TCRdb table lists in-frame clones only, not all of them. The top ten hold roughly a third of the sample, which has 20,000 to 30,000 clones, roughly 87% seen once. Material: peripheral blood, obtained 28 days after the second AZD1222 dose. The source is an adult who received the AZD1222 COVID-19 vaccine.

The chain couples TRBV19 to TRBJ2-1, with TRBD1 matching over 9 bases. This CDR3 has 13 amino acids. The V gene end was trimmed by 7 bases and the J gene end by 6 bases; junction bases not matched to a gene: 4. Germline V gives CDR1 LNHDA, CDR2 SQIVND (reference sequence). CDR3 in DNA: TGTGCCAGTACCGGGACAGGGAGCAATGAGCAGTTCTTC. Its translation: CASTGTGSNEQFF.

The chain joins TRBV7-9 to TRBJ2-1, with 7 bases matching TRBD2. This CDR3 contains 13 residues. Germline V CDR1 and CDR2: SEHNR, FQNEAQ (reference sequence). The V segment lost 6 bases and the J segment 10 bases; nucleotides outside the gene matches: 9. CDR3 protein: CASSRSGTGEQFF. The CDR3 DNA sequence: TGTGCCAGCAGTCGCAGCGGGACCGGAGAGCAGTTCTTC.

V is TRBV4-3 and J is TRBJ2-1, with D hard to call. The CDR3 spans 12 residues. CDR1 and CDR2 from the germline V gene are LGHNA and YSLEER. Trimming took 0 bases from V and 8 from J, leaving 5 bases between them. The CDR3 reads CASSQDGDEQFF. As DNA, the CDR3 is TGCGCCAGCAGCCAAGATGGAGATGAGCAGTTCTTC.

A single count supports this clone. The V call is TRBV4-2, the J call TRBJ1-5; the D gene is possibly TRBD1 (5 bases). Trimming removed 0 bases from V and 5 bases from J, with 11 bases in between. Germline lookup yields CDR1 LGHNA and CDR2 YNFKEQ. The CDR3 runs 15 residues. DNA for the CDR3: TGTGCCAGCAGCCAAGAGAGGGGAATGGATCAGCCCCAGCATTTT. It yields the protein CASSQERGMDQPQHF.

This sequence joins TRBV9 and TRBJ1-1; maybe TRBD1 (5 bases). Trimming stripped 4 bases from V and 4 bases from J, with 14 bases between. The CDR3 runs 14 residues. Germline loops: CDR1 SGDLS, CDR2 YYNGEE. CDR3 sequence: CASSWGPSGTEAFF. The CDR3 DNA sequence: TGTGCCAGCAGCTGGGGACCGAGCGGCACTGAAGCTTTCTTT.